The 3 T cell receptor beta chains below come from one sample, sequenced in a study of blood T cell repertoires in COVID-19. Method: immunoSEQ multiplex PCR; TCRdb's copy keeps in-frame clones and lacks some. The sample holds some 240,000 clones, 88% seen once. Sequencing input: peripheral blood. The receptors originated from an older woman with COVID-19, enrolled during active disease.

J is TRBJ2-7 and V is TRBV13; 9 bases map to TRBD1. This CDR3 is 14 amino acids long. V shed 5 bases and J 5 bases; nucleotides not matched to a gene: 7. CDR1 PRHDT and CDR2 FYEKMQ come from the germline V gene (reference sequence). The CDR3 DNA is TGTGCCAGCAGCCCCCGGGACAGGGTCCACGAGCAGTACTTC. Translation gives CASSPRDRVHEQYF.

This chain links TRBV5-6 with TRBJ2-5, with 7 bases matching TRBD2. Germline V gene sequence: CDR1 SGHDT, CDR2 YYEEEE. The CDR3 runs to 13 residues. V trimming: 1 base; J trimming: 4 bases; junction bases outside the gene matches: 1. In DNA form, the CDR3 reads TGTGCCAGCAGCTTGTGGGGGGGAGAGACCCAGTACTTC. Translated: CASSLWGGETQYF. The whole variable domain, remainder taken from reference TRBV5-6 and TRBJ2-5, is DAGVTQSPTHLIKTRGQQVTLRCSPKSGHDTVSWYQQALGQGPQFIFQYYEEEERQRGNFPDRFSGHQFPNYSSELNVNALLLGDSALYLCASSLWGGETQYFGPGTRLLVL.

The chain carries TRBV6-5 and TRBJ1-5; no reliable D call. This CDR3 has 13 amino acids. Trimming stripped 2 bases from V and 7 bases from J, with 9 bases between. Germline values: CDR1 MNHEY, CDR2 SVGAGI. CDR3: CASSYGGNQPQHF. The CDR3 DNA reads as TGTGCCAGCAGTTACGGAGGGAACCAGCCCCAGCATTTT.